The sequence of this TCR beta chain was determined in a study of blood T cell repertoires in COVID-19 (TCRdb year 2020). The study in broad terms: Samples from collaborators originated in the United States, Italy and Spain and spanned both the acute and convalescent phases of COVID-19. The repertoires were released in a freely available public database meant as a resource for research on the immune response to SARS-CoV-2. The dataset comprised deeply sampled blood TCRbeta repertoires from subjects exposed to, actively infected with, or recovered from COVID-19. A de-identified subject ID, COVID-19 status, age in years and sex were almost always included in the sample metadata. Where HLA class I and class II types were available, the types were taken from metadata supplied by the sample provider, not from assay-based typing. The samples were drawn from the first 160 participants of the ongoing ImmuneRACE study and from more than 1,000 subjects provided by 6 global collaborators. The material from the prospective study consisted of cDNA or gDNA derived from T cells, B-cell-depleted T cells, or PBMCs. Broad study findings and their caveats: The quantity of clinical and demographic metadata differed by source and by participant and was supplied without curation.

Concerning this clone itself: Its antigen is currently not known. No much larger clone exists at a distance of one base, and base qualities are not known.

The immunoSEQ Assay, a bias-controlled multiplex PCR, was used to amplify TCRbeta CDR3 regions from genomic DNA. The authors' pipeline ran thus. The number of nucleated cells in each sample was estimated by amplification of reference gene primers within the assay. To quantify the absolute abundance of each unique TCRbeta CDR3 rearrangement, sequence reads were collapsed and filtered. For each sample, productive Simpson clonality was calculated as the square root of Simpson's diversity index over productive rearrangements. The source is immuneACCESS, and TCRdb retained only in-frame sequences with V and J called. Part of the clones is not carried over; for the studies checked, unresolved V genes explain less than half of this, and the remainder is unexplained. V and J calls and clone size are given by that table; D and trimming were obtained from the DNA. This sample is represented by roughly 440,000 clones; approximately 89% of them were singletons. Roughly an eighth of the sample belongs to the ten largest clones.

At one collaborating source in Seattle, patients were enrolled during active infection and were followed longitudinally through the course of disease. The collaborating institutions used their own protocols to collect whole blood in K2EDTA tubes. For TCRbeta analysis, collaborators shipped samples as frozen whole blood, isolated PBMCs, or DNA extracted from either of those sample types. This sequence was found in a woman in her 50s with COVID-19, enrolled during active disease. What was sequenced was peripheral blood.

The sequence in DNA is TGTGCCAGTAGTATTAGGAAAGACTTTAATTCACCCCTCCACTTT. This yields the protein CASSIRKDFNSPLHF. Recombination joined TRBV19 with TRBJ1-6; the D gene cannot be named for sure. There are 15 amino acids in the CDR3, from cysteine to phenylalanine inclusive. Just CDR3 DNA is preserved here, 45 bases in frame from base 1. Trimming costs V 3 bases and J 6 bases, and their ends lie 12 bases apart. Looking up the germline V gene (reference sequence) yields CDR1 LNHDA and CDR2 SQIVND.